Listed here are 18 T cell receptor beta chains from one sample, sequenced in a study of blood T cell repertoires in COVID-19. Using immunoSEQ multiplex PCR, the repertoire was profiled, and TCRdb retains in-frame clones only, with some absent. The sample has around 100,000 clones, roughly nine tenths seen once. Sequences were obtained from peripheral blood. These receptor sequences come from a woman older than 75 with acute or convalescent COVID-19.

CDR3 nucleotides: TGTGCCACCAGTCCCGGATCTTTGGGGGGTTCCTACAATGAGCAGTTCTTC. It specifies CATSPGSLGGSYNEQFF. The chain combines TRBV24-1 with TRBJ2-1; tentatively, D is TRBD2 (6 bases). This CDR3 comprises 17 residues. Trimming stripped 6 bases from V and 1 base from J, with 18 bases between. Germline CDR1 KGHDR, CDR2 SFDVKD.

CDR3 in DNA: TGTGCCAGTAGCTTGCTTGGAGGACAGGGGGCAAGTGGGGCCAACGTCCTGACTTTC. It is translated as CASSLLGGQGASGANVLTF. The J gene is TRBJ2-6, the V gene TRBV19; 11 bases align to TRBD1. The trim removed 6 bases at V and 3 bases at J, leaving 13 bases unmatched. The CDR3 consists of 19 residues. From germline, CDR1 is LNHDA and CDR2 SQIVND (reference sequence).

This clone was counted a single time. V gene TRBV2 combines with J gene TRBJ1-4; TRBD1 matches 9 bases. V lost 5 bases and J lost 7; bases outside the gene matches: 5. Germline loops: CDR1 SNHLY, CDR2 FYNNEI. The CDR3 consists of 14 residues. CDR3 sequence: CASSKGQGVEKLFF. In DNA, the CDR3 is TGTGCCAGCAGTAAGGGACAGGGTGTTGAAAAACTGTTTTTT.

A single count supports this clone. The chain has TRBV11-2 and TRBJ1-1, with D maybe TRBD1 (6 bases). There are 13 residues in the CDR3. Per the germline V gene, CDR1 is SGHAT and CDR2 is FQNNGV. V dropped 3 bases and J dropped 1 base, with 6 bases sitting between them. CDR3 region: CASSLTGNTEAFF. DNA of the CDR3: TGTGCCAGCAGCTTGACAGGGAACACTGAAGCTTTCTTT. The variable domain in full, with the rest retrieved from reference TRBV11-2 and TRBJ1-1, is EAGVAQSPRYKIIEKRQSVAFWCNPISGHATLYWYQQILGQGPKLLIQFQNNGVVDDSQLPKDRFSAERLKGVDSTLKIQPAKLEDSAVYLCASSLTGNTEAFFGQGTRLTVV.

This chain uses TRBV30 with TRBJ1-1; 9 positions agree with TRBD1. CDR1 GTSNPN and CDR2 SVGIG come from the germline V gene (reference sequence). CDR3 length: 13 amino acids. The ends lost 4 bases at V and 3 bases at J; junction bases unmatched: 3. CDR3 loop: CAWKRDRDTEAFF. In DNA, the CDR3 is TGTGCCTGGAAAAGGGACAGGGACACTGAAGCTTTCTTT.

The CDR3 sequence: CAISEKEGINQPQHF. CDR3 nucleotides: TGTGCCATCAGTGAGAAGGAGGGGATCAATCAGCCCCAGCATTTT. This sequence joins TRBV10-3 and TRBJ1-5, with D maybe TRBD1 (5 bases). The CDR3 sequence is 15 residues long. Germline-derived CDR1 and CDR2 are ENHRY and SYGVKD. Trimming took off 2 bases at V and 3 bases at J, with 11 bases between the two ends.

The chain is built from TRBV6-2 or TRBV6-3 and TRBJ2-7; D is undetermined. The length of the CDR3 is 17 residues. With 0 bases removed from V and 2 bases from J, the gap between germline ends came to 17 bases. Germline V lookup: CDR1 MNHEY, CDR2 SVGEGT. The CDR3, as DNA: TGTGCCAGCAGTTACTCCGCAGGCGCCCTCGTTACCTACGAGCAGTACTTC. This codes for CASSYSAGALVTYEQYF.

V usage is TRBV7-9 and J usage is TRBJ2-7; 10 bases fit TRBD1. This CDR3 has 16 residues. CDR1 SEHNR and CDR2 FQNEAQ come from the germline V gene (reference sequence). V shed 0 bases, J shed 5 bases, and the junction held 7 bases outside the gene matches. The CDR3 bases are TGTGCCAGCAGCTTAGCAGGACAGGGGGATAGGGACGAGCAGTACTTC. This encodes CASSLAGQGDRDEQYF.

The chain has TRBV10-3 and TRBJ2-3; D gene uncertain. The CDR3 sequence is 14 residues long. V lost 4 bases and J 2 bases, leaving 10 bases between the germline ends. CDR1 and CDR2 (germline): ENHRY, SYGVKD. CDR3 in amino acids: CAISVGRSTDTQYF. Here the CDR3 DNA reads TGTGCCATCAGTGTTGGCAGATCCACAGATACGCAGTATTTT.

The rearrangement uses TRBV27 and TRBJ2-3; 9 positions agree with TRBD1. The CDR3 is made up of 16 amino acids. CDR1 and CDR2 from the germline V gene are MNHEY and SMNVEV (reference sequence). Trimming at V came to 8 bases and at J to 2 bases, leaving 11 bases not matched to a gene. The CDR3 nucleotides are TGTGCCAGCGCGGACAGGGGAACCTCATACACAGATACGCAGTATTTT. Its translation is CASADRGTSYTDTQYF.

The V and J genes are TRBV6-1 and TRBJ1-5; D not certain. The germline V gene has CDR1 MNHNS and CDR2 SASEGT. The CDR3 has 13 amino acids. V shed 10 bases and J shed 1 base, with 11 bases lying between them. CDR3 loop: CAITRGSNQPQHF. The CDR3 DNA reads TGTGCCATCACTAGAGGGAGCAATCAGCCCCAGCATTTT.

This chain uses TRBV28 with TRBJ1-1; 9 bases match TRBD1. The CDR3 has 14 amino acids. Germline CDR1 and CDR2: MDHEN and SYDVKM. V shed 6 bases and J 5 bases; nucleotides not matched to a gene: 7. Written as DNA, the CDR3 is TGTGCCAGCAGAGCACAGGGGGCGCTTACTGAAGCTTTCTTT. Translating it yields CASRAQGALTEAFF. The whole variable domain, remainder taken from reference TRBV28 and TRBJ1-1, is DVKVTQSSRYLVKRTGEKVFLECVQDMDHENMFWYRQDPGLGLRLIYFSYDVKMKEKGDIPEGYSVSREKKERFSLILESASTNQTSMYLCASRAQGALTEAFFGQGTRLTVV.

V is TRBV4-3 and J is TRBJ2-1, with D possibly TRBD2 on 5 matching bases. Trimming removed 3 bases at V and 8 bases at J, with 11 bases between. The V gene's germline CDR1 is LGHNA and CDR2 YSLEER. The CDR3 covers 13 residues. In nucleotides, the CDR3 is TGCGCCAGCAGCCAGGGAGCTAGCTATGAGCAGTTCTTC. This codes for CASSQGASYEQFF.

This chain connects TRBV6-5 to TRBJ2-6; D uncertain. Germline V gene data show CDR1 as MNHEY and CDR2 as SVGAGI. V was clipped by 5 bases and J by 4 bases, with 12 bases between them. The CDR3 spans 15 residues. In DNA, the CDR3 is TGTGCCAGCAGTAACCCAATGGGCGGGGCCAACGTCCTGACTTTC. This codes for CASSNPMGGANVLTF.

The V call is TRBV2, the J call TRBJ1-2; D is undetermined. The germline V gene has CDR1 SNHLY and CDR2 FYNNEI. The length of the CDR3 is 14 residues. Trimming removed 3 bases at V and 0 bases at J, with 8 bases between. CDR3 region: CASSETLANYGYTF. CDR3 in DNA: TGTGCCAGCAGTGAGACATTAGCTAACTATGGCTACACCTTC.

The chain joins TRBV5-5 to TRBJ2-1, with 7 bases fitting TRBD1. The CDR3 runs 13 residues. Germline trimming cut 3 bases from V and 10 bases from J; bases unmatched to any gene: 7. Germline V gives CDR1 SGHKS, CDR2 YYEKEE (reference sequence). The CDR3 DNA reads TGTGCCAGCAGCTCAATAGGGACAGTCGAGCAGTTCTTC. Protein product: CASSSIGTVEQFF.

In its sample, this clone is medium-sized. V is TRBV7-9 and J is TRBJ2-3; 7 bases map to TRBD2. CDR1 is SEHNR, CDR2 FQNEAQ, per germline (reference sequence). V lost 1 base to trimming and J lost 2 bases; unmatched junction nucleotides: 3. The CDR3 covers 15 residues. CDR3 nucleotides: TGTGCCAGCAGCTTAGTTCGGGACTACACAGATACGCAGTATTTT. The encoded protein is CASSLVRDYTDTQYF.

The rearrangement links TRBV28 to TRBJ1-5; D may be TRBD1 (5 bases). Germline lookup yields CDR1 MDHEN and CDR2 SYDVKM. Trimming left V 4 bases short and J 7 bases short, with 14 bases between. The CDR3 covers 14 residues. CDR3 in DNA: TGTGCCAGCAGTTATCAGGGATCTTACCAGCCCCAGCATTTT. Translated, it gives CASSYQGSYQPQHF.